This passage covers 6 T cell receptor beta chains from one sample sequenced in a study of blood T cell repertoires in COVID-19. Clones were sequenced by immunoSEQ multiplex PCR, and TCRdb holds only the in-frame ones, with some missing. The profile shows approximately 330,000 clones, about nine tenths of them singletons. Sequencing was done on a sample of peripheral blood. The receptors derive from a man aged 30-40 years with COVID-19, enrolled during active disease.

V gene TRBV10-1 combines with J gene TRBJ2-1; D gene unclear. CDR3 size: 14 residues. Trimming removed 5 bases at V and 4 bases at J, with 12 bases between. CDR1 is WNHNN, CDR2 SYGVQD, per germline (reference sequence). The CDR3 DNA is TGCGCCAGCAGTTCCGATCGAGTATACAATGAGCAGTTCTTC. It translates to CASSSDRVYNEQFF.

The rearrangement joins TRBV13 to TRBJ1-3; D is perhaps TRBD1 (6 bases). CDR1 is PRHDT, CDR2 FYEKMQ, per germline (reference sequence). Trimming took 1 base from V and 0 from J, leaving 13 bases between them. This CDR3 comprises 17 residues. CDR3 residues: CASSLVDSELSGNTIYF. The DNA for the CDR3 is TGTGCCAGCAGCTTAGTGGACAGTGAACTCTCTGGAAACACCATATATTTT.

Concerning this clone itself: This same CDR3 is encoded by further DNA sequences in the sample. DNA of the CDR3: TGTGCCAGTAGTATTCAGGGTGAGCAGTTCTTC. Translation gives CASSIQGEQFF. This rearrangement joins TRBV19 to TRBJ2-1, with D perhaps matching TRBD1 (5 bases). The CDR3 is 11 residues long. Between the trimmed V and J ends, which lost 3 bases and 9 bases, there was a span of 6 bases. Germline CDR1 LNHDA, CDR2 SQIVND (reference sequence).

The CDR3 sequence is CASSPYRENYGYTF. CDR3 bases: TGTGCCAGCAGCCCATACAGGGAAAACTATGGCTACACCTTC. This chain connects TRBV9 to TRBJ1-2; D is possibly TRBD1 (6 bases). Between the trimmed V and J ends, which lost 4 bases and 2 bases, there was a span of 12 bases. Looked up from germline, CDR1 is SGDLS and CDR2 is YYNGEE. This CDR3 comprises 14 residues.

The genes are TRBV2 and TRBJ2-3; 10 bases align to TRBD1. The length of the CDR3 is 16 residues. V was clipped by 3 bases and J by 3 bases; unmatched bases: 6. Germline lookup yields CDR1 SNHLY and CDR2 FYNNEI. The CDR3 DNA reads as TGTGCCAGCAGTGACCCGGGACAGGGGAGGACAGATACGCAGTATTTT. This encodes CASSDPGQGRTDTQYF.

This rearrangement joins TRBV11-3 to TRBJ1-5, with TRBD1 identical over 12 bases. Looked up from germline, CDR1 is SGHNT and CDR2 is YENEEA. This CDR3 comprises 15 residues. V was clipped by 10 bases and J by 6 bases; unmatched bases: 10. CDR3 DNA sequence: TGTGCCACCCCATTAGGGACAGGGGGCATTCAGCCCCAGCATTTT. This encodes CATPLGTGGIQPQHF.